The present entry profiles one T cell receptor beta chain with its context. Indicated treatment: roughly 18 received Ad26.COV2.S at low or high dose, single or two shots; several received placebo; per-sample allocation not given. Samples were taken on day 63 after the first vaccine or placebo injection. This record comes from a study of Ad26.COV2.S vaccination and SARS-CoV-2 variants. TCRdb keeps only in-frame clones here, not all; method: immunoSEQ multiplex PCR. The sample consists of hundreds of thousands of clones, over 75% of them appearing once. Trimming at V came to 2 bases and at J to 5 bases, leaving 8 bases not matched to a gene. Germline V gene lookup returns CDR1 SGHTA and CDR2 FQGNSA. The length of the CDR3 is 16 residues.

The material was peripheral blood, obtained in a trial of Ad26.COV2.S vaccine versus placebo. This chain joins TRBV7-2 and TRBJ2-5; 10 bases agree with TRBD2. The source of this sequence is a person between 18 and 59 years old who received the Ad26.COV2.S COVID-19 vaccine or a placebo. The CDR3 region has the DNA TGTGCCAGCAGCTTAAGTACTAGCGGGACTTGGGAGACCCAGTACTTC. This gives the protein CASSLSTSGTWETQYF.